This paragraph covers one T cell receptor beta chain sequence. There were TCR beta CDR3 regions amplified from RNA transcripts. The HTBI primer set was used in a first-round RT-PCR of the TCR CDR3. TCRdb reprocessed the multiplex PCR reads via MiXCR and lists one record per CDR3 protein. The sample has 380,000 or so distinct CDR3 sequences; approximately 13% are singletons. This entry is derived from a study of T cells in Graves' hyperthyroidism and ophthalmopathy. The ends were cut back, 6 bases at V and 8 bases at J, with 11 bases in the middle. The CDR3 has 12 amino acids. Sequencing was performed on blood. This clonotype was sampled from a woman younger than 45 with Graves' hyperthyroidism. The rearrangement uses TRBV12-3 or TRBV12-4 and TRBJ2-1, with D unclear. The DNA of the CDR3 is TGTGCCAGCAGCCTGACCCGGTATGAGCAGTTCTTC. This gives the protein CASSLTRYEQFF.